The present entry profiles one T cell receptor beta chain with its context. Its antigen target is currently unknown. No base quality values were provided; no much bigger clone lies one nucleotide off. Patients with autoimmune disease history or receiving systemic immunosuppression were excluded from the trial. In every dose cohort, peripheral blood was drawn for TCR sequencing at baseline, cycle 4 day 1, and cycle 7 day 1. Samples came from an open-label, multicenter, first-in-human phase I dose-escalation trial of ivuxolimab. Adults with locally advanced or metastatic melanoma, renal cell carcinoma, hepatocellular carcinoma or head and neck squamous cell carcinoma were enrolled in the trial. Before TCR sequencing, CD4+ T cells and CD8+ T cells were sorted from peripheral blood as separate populations. The germline V gene yields ENHRY for CDR1 and SYGVKD for CDR2. The junction shows trimming of 0 bases on V and 1 base on J, plus 9 bases between the germline ends. CDR3 length: 15 amino acids, cysteine to phenylalanine. The read is trimmed to its CDR3 DNA, 45 bases read in frame from base 1.

Genomic DNA was isolated from the sorted cells so that the TCRbeta CDR3 region could be sequenced. TCRbeta CDR3 regions were sequenced using the immunoSEQ Assay. Entries here come from immuneACCESS through TCRdb and include only in-frame sequences with V and J called. Some clones fail to appear in such tables; in the studies checked, an unresolved V gene covers under half of the shortfall, and the cause of the remainder is unknown. The sample contains about 80,000 clones, about four fifths of them found a single time. Just under 25% of the sample lies in the top ten. The sample belongs to a study of OX40 agonist ivuxolimab in advanced cancers. Background on the whole study: Ivuxolimab was a fully human IgG2 agonistic monoclonal antibody targeting the costimulatory receptor OX40 (CD134). Intravenous ivuxolimab was administered to patients every 2 weeks at six dose levels: 0.01, 0.1, 0.3, 1.5, 3 and 10 mg/kg. Of the approximately 53 patients in dose escalation, 19 had hepatocellular carcinoma, roughly 15 had melanoma, 9 had renal cell carcinoma and 9 had head and neck cancer. The dose-escalation cohort was 82.7% male with a mean age of 60 years, ranging from about 23 to 85. Prior anti-PD-1, anti-PD-L1 or anti-CTLA-4 therapy was permitted, and about two fifths of dose-escalation patients had received checkpoint inhibitors. Three dose-escalation patients achieved partial responses, one with hepatocellular carcinoma and two with cutaneous melanoma. Peripheral TCRbeta sequencing was intended to test whether TCR sequence diversity was altered and clonal T-cell expansion was caused by ivuxolimab. The paper reports the monotherapy dose-escalation portion (N of about 52 patients) of the phase I ivuxolimab trial.

The research as a whole found: After ivuxolimab, expanded clones were on average more numerous among CD8+ T cells than among CD4+ T cells. In partial responders in the 0.1-3.0 mg/kg groups, normalized peripheral clonal expansion was found to be among the lowest, especially among CD8+ T cells. Low levels of normalized T-cell clonal expansion were also shown by some nonresponding patients. Antigen specificity was not determined for the clonally expanded peripheral T cells. At doses from 0.1 to 3.0 mg/kg, clonal expansion was seen in both CD4+ and CD8+ blood T cells between baseline and week 6.

In this chain, TRBV10-3 is recombined with TRBJ1-2; the D gene is unclear. The input for sequencing was CD4+ or CD8+ T cells sorted from blood, taken in a trial of the OX40 agonist ivuxolimab. This receptor was obtained from an adult with an advanced solid tumor such as melanoma, head and neck, liver or kidney cancer. The base sequence is TGTGCCATCAGTGAGTCCCTTTTGTTTAACTATGGCTACACCTTC. This yields the protein CAISESLLFNYGYTF.